Sequencing of this T cell receptor beta chain was carried out in a study of beta chain features in type 1 diabetes. Study outcomes and limitations: For TCRB rearrangement, an influence of HLA type remained unresolved here. TCRB CDR3s were moderately but significantly shorter in Type 1 diabetes patients in all four CD4+ subsets. Highly expressing activated T cells could be over-counted with a cDNA template.

On this clone itself: Its antigen remains unknown.

Sequencing targeted expressed TCRB transcripts, as all isolated RNA had been reverse transcribed. Method: immunoSEQ multiplex PCR; TCRdb's copy keeps in-frame clones and lacks some. The sample lists 600,000 or so clones; around an eighth were seen once. All of the sorted populations showed purity greater than 98%. Germline assignment: CDR1 MNHEY and CDR2 SMNVEV (reference sequence). The CDR3 covers 15 residues. V was shortened by 6 bases and J by 6 bases, with 21 bases between the two germline ends. Sequences were obtained from naive CD4+ T cells from blood. This sequence joins TRBV27 and TRBJ2-7; no clear D. This clonotype originated in a young man with type 1 diabetes. For the CDR3, the DNA is TGTGCCAGCAGCTTAAGGCGAGTTGGGTTCTCCGAGCAGTACTTC. This encodes CASSLRRVGFSEQYF.